Given below is one T cell receptor beta chain in context. The data were taken from a study of blood T cell repertoires in COVID-19. This CDR3 has 13 amino acids. The trim removed 5 bases at V and 4 bases at J, leaving 5 bases unmatched. CDR1 and CDR2 from the germline V gene are ENHRY and SYGVKD. The data were produced by immunoSEQ multiplex PCR, yet TCRdb's version contains in-frame clones alone and is incomplete. The sample yields 200,000 to 250,000 clones, 80% to 90% seen once. Categorization into cohorts depended on clinical history that participants reported. The chain joins TRBV10-3 to TRBJ2-7, with 7 nucleotides matching TRBD1. This TCR was recovered from a woman in her twenties or thirties who had been exposed to COVID-19. The sample taken for sequencing was PBMCs or T cells enriched from blood (not recorded which). The DNA of the CDR3 is TGTGCCATCAGTAGGGACAGACTATACGAGCAGTACTTC. Translation: CAISRDRLYEQYF.